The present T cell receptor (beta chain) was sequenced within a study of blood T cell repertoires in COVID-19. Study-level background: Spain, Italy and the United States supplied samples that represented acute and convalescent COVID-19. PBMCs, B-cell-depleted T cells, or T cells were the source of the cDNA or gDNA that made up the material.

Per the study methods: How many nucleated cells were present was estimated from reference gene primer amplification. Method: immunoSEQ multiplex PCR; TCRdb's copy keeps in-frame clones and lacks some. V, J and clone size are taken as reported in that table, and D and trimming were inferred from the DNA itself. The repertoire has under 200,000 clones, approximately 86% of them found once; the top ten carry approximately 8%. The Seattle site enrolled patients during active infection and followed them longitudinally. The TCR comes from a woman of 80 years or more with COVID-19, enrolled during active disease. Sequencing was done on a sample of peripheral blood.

The CDR3 spells CASSGSGNQPQHF. The CDR3 DNA reads as TGTGCCAGCAGCGGTAGTGGCAATCAGCCCCAGCATTTT. The V gene is TRBV5-5, the J gene TRBJ1-5, with D unresolved. V was clipped by 4 bases and J by 2 bases, with 7 bases between them. The length of the CDR3 is 13 residues. Germline V gene sequence: CDR1 SGHKS, CDR2 YYEKEE (reference sequence).